This T cell receptor (beta chain) is drawn from a study of blood T cell repertoires in COVID-19. Study-wide background: Some COVID-19 samples were acute and others convalescent; all came from the United States, Italy and Spain.

Trimming stripped 0 bases from V and 3 bases from J, with 11 bases between. The CDR3 consists of 15 residues. The germline gives CDR1 MNHEY, CDR2 SVGAGI. The protocol was immunoSEQ multiplex PCR, while the TCRdb copy is restricted to in-frame clones and leaves out a portion. The sample lists around 60,000 clones; 80% to 90% were seen once. Input material: peripheral blood. V usage is TRBV6-5 and J usage is TRBJ1-1; D may be TRBD1 (5 bases). This TCR was recovered from an older woman with COVID-19, enrolled during active disease. This chain's CDR3 is CASSYSGQGYTEAFF. For the CDR3, the DNA is TGTGCCAGCAGTTACTCGGGGCAGGGCTACACTGAAGCTTTCTTT.